This paragraph covers one TCR beta chain sequence. As yet, its antigen is unknown. The sample comes from a study of blood T cells in healthy people across ages. Broader study findings: Relative to aged donors, long-lived donors carried more naive CD4+ cells and displayed higher diversity.

The V end was cut by 0 bases, the J end by 2 bases, with 8 bases between. The CDR3 is made up of 14 amino acids. Germline V lookup: CDR1 SGDLS, CDR2 YYNGEE. It was with a sample-barcoded 5' primer and a J-beta primer mix that a second PCR of roughly 7 to 12 cycles was run. TCRdb itself ran the 5' RACE reads through MiXCR, one entry per CDR3 protein. The table has more than 700,000 distinct CDR3 sequences, about 46% seen once. This receptor was identified in a man older than 75 in good health. Sequencing input: blood. The chain joins TRBV9 to TRBJ2-5; no definite D call. In nucleotides, the CDR3 is TGTGCCAGCAGCGTAGAGGTTCTTCAAGAGACCCAGTACTTC. Amino acids: CASSVEVLQETQYF.